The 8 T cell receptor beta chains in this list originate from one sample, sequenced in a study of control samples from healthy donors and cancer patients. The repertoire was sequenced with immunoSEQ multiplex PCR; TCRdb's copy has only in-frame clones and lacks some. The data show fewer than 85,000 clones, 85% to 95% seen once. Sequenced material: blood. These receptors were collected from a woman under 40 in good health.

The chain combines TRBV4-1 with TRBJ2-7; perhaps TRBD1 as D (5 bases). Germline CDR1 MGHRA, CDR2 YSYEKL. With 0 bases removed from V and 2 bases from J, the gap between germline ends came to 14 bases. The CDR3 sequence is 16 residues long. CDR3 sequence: CASSQEGFQGPYEQYV. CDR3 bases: TGCGCCAGCAGCCAAGAGGGATTCCAGGGCCCCTACGAGCAGTACGTC.

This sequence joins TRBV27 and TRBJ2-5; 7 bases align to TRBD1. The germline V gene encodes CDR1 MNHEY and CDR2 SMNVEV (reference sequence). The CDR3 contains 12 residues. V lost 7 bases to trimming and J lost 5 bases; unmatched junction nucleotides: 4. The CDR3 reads CASKGAWETQYF. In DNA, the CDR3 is TGTGCCAGCAAGGGGGCGTGGGAGACCCAGTACTTC.

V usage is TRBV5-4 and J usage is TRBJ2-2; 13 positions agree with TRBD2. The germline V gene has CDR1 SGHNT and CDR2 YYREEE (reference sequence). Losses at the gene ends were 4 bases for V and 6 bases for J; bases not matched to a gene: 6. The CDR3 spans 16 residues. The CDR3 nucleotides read TGTGCCAGCAGCCCAGGACTAGCGGGGGTTCCCGGGGAGCTGTTTTTT. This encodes CASSPGLAGVPGELFF.

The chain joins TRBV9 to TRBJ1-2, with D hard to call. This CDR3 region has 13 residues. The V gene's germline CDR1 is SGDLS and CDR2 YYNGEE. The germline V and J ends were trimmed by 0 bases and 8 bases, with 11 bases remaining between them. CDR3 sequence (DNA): TGTGCCAGCAGCGTAGCGGGAAGGGAAGGCTACACCTTC. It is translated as CASSVAGREGYTF. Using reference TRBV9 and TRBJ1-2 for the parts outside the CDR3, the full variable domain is DSGVTQTPKHLITATGQRVTLRCSPRSGDLSVYWYQQSLDQGLQFLIQYYNGEERAKGNILERFSAQQFPDLHSELNLSSLELGDSALYFCASSVAGREGYTFGSGTRLTVV.

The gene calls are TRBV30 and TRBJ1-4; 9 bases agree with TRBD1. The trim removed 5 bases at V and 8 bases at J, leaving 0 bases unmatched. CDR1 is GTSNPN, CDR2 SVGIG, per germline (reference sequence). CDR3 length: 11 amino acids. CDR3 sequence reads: CAWGQGEKLFF. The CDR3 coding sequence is TGTGCCTGGGGACAGGGGGAAAAACTGTTTTTT.

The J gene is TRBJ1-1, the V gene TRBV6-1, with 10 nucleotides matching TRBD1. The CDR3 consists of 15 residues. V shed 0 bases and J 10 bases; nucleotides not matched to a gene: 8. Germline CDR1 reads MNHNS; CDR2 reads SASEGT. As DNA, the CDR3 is TGTGCCAGCAGTGAAGCCTTGGACAGGGGGTCGGGAGCTTTCTTT. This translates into CASSEALDRGSGAFF.

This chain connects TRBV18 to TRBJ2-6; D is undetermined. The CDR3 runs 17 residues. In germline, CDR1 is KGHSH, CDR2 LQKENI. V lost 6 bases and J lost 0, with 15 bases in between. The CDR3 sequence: CASSLGPPNSGANVLTF. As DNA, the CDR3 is TGTGCCAGCTCCCTAGGACCGCCCAACTCTGGGGCCAACGTCCTGACTTTC.

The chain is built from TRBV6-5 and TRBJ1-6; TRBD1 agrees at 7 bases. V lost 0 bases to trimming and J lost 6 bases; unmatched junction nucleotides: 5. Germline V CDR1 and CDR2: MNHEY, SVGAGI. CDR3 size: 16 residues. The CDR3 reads CASSYSRNRGNSPLHF. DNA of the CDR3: TGTGCCAGCAGTTACTCGAGGAACAGGGGTAATTCACCCCTCCACTTT.